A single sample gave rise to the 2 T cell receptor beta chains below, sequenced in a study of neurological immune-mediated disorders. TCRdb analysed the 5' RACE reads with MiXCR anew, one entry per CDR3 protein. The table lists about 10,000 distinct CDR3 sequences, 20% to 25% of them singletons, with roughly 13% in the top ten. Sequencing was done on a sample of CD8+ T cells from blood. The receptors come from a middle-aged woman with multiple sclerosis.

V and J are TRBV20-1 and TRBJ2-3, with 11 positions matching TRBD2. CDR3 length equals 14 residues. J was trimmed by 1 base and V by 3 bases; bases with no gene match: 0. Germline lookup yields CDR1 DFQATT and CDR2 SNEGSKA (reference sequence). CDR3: CSARTSGGTDTQYF. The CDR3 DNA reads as TGCAGTGCTAGGACTAGCGGGGGCACAGATACGCAGTATTTT.

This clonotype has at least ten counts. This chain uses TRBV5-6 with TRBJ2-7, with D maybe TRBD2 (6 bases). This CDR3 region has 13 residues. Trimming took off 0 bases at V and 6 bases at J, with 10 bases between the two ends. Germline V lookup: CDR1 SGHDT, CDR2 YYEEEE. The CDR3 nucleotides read TGTGCCAGCAGCTTGGTTTCGGGAGCCGAGCAGTACTTC. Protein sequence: CASSLVSGAEQYF.